This TCR beta chain was documented in a study of cytomegalovirus exposure and HLA in healthy donors. As to this clone: Its antigen is not known.

Study-level findings and limits: Most CMV-associated TCR beta chains were later found to appear HLA-restricted.

Regarding donors, all were healthy bone marrow donors. Researchers ran the PCR with 60 Vbeta and 13 Jbeta primers. The table came from immunoSEQ multiplex PCR; TCRdb's copy has only in-frame clones and leaves some out. The data contain under 200,000 clones, roughly 70% of them seen just once; the ten biggest clones take up around 1.9%. This sequence originates from a woman in her 30s in good health and CMV-seronegative. Sequenced sample: PBMCs.

The CDR3 here is CASSLGQGQPQHF. CDR3 in DNA: TGCGCCTCCAGCCTAGGACAGGGGCAGCCCCAGCATTTT. The chain joins TRBV5-1 to TRBJ1-5; 9 bases map to TRBD1. The ends lost 10 bases at V and 7 bases at J; junction bases unmatched: 9. Germline CDR1 is SGHRS and CDR2 is YFSETQ. This CDR3 contains 13 residues.